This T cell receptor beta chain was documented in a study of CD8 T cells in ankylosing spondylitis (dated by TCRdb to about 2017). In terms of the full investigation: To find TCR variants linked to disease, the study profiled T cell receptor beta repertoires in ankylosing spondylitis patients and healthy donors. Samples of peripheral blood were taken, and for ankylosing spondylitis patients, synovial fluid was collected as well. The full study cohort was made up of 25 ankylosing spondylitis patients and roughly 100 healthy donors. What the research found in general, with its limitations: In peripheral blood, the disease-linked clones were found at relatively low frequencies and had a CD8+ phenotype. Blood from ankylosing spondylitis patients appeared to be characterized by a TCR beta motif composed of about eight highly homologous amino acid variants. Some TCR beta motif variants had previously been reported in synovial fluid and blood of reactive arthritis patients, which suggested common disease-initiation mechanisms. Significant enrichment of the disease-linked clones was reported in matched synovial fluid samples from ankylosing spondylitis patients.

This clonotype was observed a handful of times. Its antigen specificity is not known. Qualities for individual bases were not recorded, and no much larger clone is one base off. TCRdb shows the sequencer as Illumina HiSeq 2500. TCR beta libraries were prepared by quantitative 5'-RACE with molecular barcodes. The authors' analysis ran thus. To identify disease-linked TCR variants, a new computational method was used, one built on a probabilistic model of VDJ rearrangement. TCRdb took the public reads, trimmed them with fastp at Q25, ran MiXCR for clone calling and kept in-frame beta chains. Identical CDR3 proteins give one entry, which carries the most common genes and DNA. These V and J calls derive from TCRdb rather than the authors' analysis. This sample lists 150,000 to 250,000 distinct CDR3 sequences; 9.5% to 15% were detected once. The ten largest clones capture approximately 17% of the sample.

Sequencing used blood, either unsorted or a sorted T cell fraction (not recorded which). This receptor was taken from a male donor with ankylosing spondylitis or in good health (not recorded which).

The CDR3 reads CASCETGASNYGYTF. The DNA sequence follows: TGTGCCAGCTGCGAGACAGGGGCCTCTAACTATGGCTACACCTTC. The V and J genes are TRBV3-1 and TRBJ1-2, with TRBD1 identical over 8 junction bases. The CDR3 spans 15 residues, from the cysteine through the phenylalanine. Solely the CDR3 DNA is kept, with 45 bases framed from the first base. V and J are trimmed by 8 bases and 0 bases, and the gene matches miss 8 bases of the junction. Reading the germline V gene (reference sequence) gives CDR1 LGHDT and CDR2 YNNKEL.